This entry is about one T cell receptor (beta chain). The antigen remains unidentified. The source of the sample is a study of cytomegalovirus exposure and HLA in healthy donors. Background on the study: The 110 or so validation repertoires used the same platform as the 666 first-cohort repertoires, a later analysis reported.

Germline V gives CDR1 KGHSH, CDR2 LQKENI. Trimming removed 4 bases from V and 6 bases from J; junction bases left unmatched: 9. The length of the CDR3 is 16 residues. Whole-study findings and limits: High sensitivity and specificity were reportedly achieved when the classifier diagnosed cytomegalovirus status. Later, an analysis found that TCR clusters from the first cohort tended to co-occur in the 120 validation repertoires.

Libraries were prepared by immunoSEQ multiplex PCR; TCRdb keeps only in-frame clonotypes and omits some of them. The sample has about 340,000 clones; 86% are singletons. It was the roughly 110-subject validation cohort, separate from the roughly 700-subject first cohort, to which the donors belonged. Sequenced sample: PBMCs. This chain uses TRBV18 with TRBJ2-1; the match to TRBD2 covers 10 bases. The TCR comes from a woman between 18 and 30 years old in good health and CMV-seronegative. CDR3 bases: TGTGCCAGCTCACTCGCTATAGCGGGAGGAACCAATGAGCAGTTCTTC. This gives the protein CASSLAIAGGTNEQFF.